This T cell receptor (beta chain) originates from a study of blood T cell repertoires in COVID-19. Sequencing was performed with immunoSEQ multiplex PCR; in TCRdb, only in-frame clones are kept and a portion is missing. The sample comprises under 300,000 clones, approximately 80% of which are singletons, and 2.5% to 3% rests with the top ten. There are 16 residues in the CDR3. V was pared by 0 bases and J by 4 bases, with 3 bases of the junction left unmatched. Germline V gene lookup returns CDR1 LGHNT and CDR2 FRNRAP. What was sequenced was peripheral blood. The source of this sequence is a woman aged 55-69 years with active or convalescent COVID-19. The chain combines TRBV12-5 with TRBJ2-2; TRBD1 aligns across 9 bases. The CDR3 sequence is CASGLVDRGGTGELFF. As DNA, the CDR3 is TGTGCTAGTGGTTTGGTGGACAGGGGTGGCACCGGGGAGCTGTTTTTT.